The 23 T cell receptor beta chains listed next were all sequenced from one sample in a study of response to subunit inactivated influenza vaccine. From the RT-PCR reads, TCRdb called clonotypes with MiXCR, one entry per CDR3 protein. The table includes hundreds of thousands of distinct CDR3 sequences, around 14% detected once. Here the sequenced sample was PBMCs from blood, taken roughly 12 days after vaccination. The receptor source for this set is a man in his fifties or sixties who received an inactivated influenza vaccine.

The chain has TRBV10-3 and TRBJ1-6; D is unclear. Germline V gives CDR1 ENHRY, CDR2 SYGVKD. Trimming took off 2 bases at V and 1 base at J, with 12 bases between the two ends. The CDR3 covers 17 residues. CDR3 sequence (DNA): TGTGCCATCAGTGAGCAAAGGATAGGTTCCTATAATTCACCCCTCCACTTT. It codes for CAISEQRIGSYNSPLHF.

This clonotype was seen a few times. The CDR3 spells CASSQDLLSYEQYF. The DNA of the CDR3 is TGCGCCAGCAGCCAAGATCTCCTTAGTTACGAGCAGTACTTC. The rearrangement uses TRBV4-3 and TRBJ2-7, with D unresolved. The V end was cut by 0 bases, the J end by 4 bases, with 10 bases between. The CDR3 sequence is 14 residues long. Germline lookup yields CDR1 LGHNA and CDR2 YSLEER.

The chain joins TRBV3-1 to TRBJ2-5, with TRBD2 as a possible D gene (6 bases). Germline V lookup: CDR1 LGHDT, CDR2 YNNKEL (reference sequence). Trimming shortened V by 4 bases and J by 3 bases, and 15 bases separated the two germline ends. CDR3 length equals 15 residues. The CDR3: CASSRNPRGEETQYF. CDR3 coding DNA: TGTGCCAGCAGCCGCAATCCGCGGGGTGAAGAGACCCAGTACTTC.

The table lists this clonotype with a few counts. CDR3 amino acids: CATSTSETGFEGEQYF. The CDR3 nucleotides read TGTGCCACCAGCACCTCGGAGACAGGGTTTGAGGGCGAGCAGTACTTC. The rearrangement uses TRBV15 and TRBJ2-7; 7 nucleotides line up with TRBD1. CDR1 is LNHNV and CDR2 is YYDKDF in the germline V gene (reference sequence). V lost 4 bases and J lost 6; bases outside the gene matches: 15. The CDR3 totals 16 residues.

This chain uses TRBV5-1 with TRBJ2-6; D might be TRBD1 or TRBD2, each matching 5 bases. This CDR3 is 20 amino acids long. The V end lost 0 bases, the J end lost 0 bases, and 19 bases lay between the germline ends. Germline V gene lookup returns CDR1 SGHRS and CDR2 YFSETQ. DNA for the CDR3: TGCGCCAGCAGCTTGGCCAGGGAGAGCGGAGACTACTCTGGGGCCAACGTCCTGACTTTC. This sequence encodes CASSLARESGDYSGANVLTF.

A few counts support this clonotype. The chain has TRBV9 and TRBJ2-1; 7 bases align to TRBD2. There are 12 residues in the CDR3. V shed 2 bases and J 9 bases; nucleotides not matched to a gene: 2. Germline assignment: CDR1 SGDLS and CDR2 YYNGEE. CDR3 DNA sequence: TGTGCCAGCAGCGTGGGGGGGGGTGAGCAGTTCTTC. Protein sequence: CASSVGGGEQFF. Complete variable domain (other parts from reference TRBV9 and TRBJ2-1): DSGVTQTPKHLITATGQRVTLRCSPRSGDLSVYWYQQSLDQGLQFLIQYYNGEERAKGNILERFSAQQFPDLHSELNLSSLELGDSALYFCASSVGGGEQFFGPGTRLTVL.

The rearrangement uses TRBV11-2 and TRBJ1-2; perhaps TRBD1 as D (6 bases). Trimming took 1 base from V and 8 from J, leaving 14 bases between them. CDR1 SGHAT and CDR2 FQNNGV come from the germline V gene. The CDR3 has 14 amino acids. CDR3 loop: CASSLAGEYAGYTF. As DNA, the CDR3 is TGTGCCAGCAGCTTAGCAGGGGAATACGCGGGCTACACCTTC.

J is TRBJ2-7 and V is TRBV7-9, with 8 nucleotides matching TRBD1. V lost 6 bases and J lost 5; bases outside the gene matches: 6. This CDR3 region has 13 residues. CDR1 is SEHNR, CDR2 FQNEAQ, per germline (reference sequence). CDR3 coding DNA: TGTGCCAGCAGTCCCAGGGGGCCCGACGAGCAGTACTTC. Translated, it gives CASSPRGPDEQYF. Together with reference TRBV7-9 and TRBJ2-7, the CDR3 gives the full variable domain: DTGVSQNPRHKITKRGQNVTFRCDPISEHNRLYWYRQTLGQGPEFLTYFQNEAQLEKSRLLSDRFSAERPKGSFSTLEIQRTEQGDSAMYLCASSPRGPDEQYFGPGTRLTVT.

V and J are TRBV7-2 and TRBJ1-1; D may be TRBD1 (6 bases). The V gene lost 5 bases and the J gene lost 0 bases, with 13 bases spanning the gap. Germline CDR1 and CDR2: SGHTA and FQGNSA. CDR3 length equals 15 residues. CDR3 in DNA: TGTGCCAGCAGCACAGGACAGCTATTGAACACTGAAGCTTTCTTT. Amino acid sequence: CASSTGQLLNTEAFF.

This clonotype has a handful of counts. This chain links TRBV7-2 with TRBJ2-3, with D unclear. Germline CDR1 is SGHTA and CDR2 is FQGNSA. CDR3 length: 15 amino acids. V was shortened by 0 bases and J by 5 bases, with 12 bases between the two germline ends. The CDR3 region is CASSLAGLDGDTQYF. DNA of the CDR3: TGTGCCAGCAGCTTAGCAGGGTTGGATGGAGATACGCAGTATTTT.

This clonotype was recorded at least ten times. The V call is TRBV5-5, the J call TRBJ2-2, with D maybe TRBD2 (7 bases). Trimming took off 4 bases at V and 4 bases at J, with 14 bases between the two ends. Germline-derived CDR1 and CDR2 are SGHKS and YYEKEE (reference sequence). CDR3 length: 15 amino acids. CDR3 region: CASSPGLGGTGELFF. In DNA form, the CDR3 reads TGTGCCAGCAGCCCCGGACTAGGGGGCACCGGGGAGCTGTTTTTT.

This clonotype was seen more than once but under ten times. V gene TRBV12-3 or TRBV12-4 combines with J gene TRBJ2-3, with a tentative D call TRBD1 (5 bases). V dropped 5 bases and J dropped 5 bases, with 8 bases sitting between them. This CDR3 is 12 amino acids long. The chain's CDR3 is CASSPGKDTQYF. The DNA of the CDR3 is TGTGCCAGCAGTCCAGGGAAAGATACGCAGTATTTT.

This chain connects TRBV5-1 to TRBJ2-2, with D possibly TRBD1 on 5 matching bases. This CDR3 contains 14 residues. CDR1 and CDR2 from the germline V gene are SGHRS and YFSETQ. Between the trimmed V and J ends, which lost 4 bases and 7 bases, there was a span of 14 bases. The CDR3 DNA reads TGCGCCAGCAGCGTGGCAGGGTTTGACGGGGAGCTGTTTTTT. Protein: CASSVAGFDGELFF.

The rearrangement links TRBV28 to TRBJ2-3, with TRBD2 matching over 10 bases. From germline, CDR1 is MDHEN and CDR2 SYDVKM. V lost 8 bases, J lost 3 bases, and 11 bases stayed unmatched. This CDR3 has 16 amino acids. The CDR3, as DNA: TGTGCCAGCCAAAGCGGGGGGGCCGCGCCGACAGATACGCAGTATTTT. Its translation is CASQSGGAAPTDTQYF.

This clonotype was detected only a few times. The chain couples TRBV20-1 to TRBJ1-6; maybe TRBD1 (5 bases). Germline assignment: CDR1 DFQATT and CDR2 SNEGSKA (reference sequence). V was trimmed by 6 bases and J by 7 bases, leaving 16 bases between them. The CDR3 is 14 amino acids. This CDR3 is CSASPGTRNSPLHF. The CDR3 DNA sequence: TGCAGTGCCTCGCCCGGGACTAGGAATTCACCCCTCCACTTT.

The gene calls are TRBV5-1 and TRBJ2-5; 10 nucleotides match TRBD1. The V segment lost 0 bases and the J segment 6 bases; nucleotides outside the gene matches: 11. Germline V gene sequence: CDR1 SGHRS, CDR2 YFSETQ. This CDR3 contains 17 residues. As DNA, the CDR3 is TGCGCCAGCAGCTTGGCTTTTCTGCGGGACAGGGGTCAGACCCAGTACTTC. Residues: CASSLAFLRDRGQTQYF.

This clonotype has more than one count but fewer than ten. V and J are TRBV6-5 and TRBJ2-1; 8 nucleotides align to TRBD2. Germline CDR1 is MNHEY and CDR2 is SVGAGI. This CDR3 has 16 residues. V trimming: 0 bases; J trimming: 4 bases; junction bases outside the gene matches: 5. DNA of the CDR3: TGTGCCAGCAGTTACTCGTCCCGGGGGGGTTACAATGAGCAGTTCTTC. Its protein product is CASSYSSRGGYNEQFF.

The chain combines TRBV7-2 with TRBJ1-4; 7 bases align to TRBD1. The J segment lost 9 bases and the V segment lost 5 bases, leaving 9 bases of the junction unmatched. Germline assignment: CDR1 SGHTA and CDR2 FQGNSA. CDR3 length: 14 amino acids. The CDR3 here is CASSPRGGRKKLFF. Written as DNA, the CDR3 is TGTGCCAGCAGCCCCAGGGGGGGCAGGAAAAAACTGTTTTTT.

This clonotype has ten or more counts. The J gene is TRBJ2-2, the V gene TRBV24-1; D unresolved. Germline V gives CDR1 KGHDR, CDR2 SFDVKD. The CDR3 contains 14 residues. Trimming shortened V by 5 bases and J by 5 bases, and 11 bases separated the two germline ends. Written as DNA, the CDR3 is TGTGCCACCAGTGGAAGAGTCCTGACCGGGGAGCTGTTTTTT. It translates to CATSGRVLTGELFF.

The CDR3 spells CASSPPGIGELFF. DNA for the CDR3: TGTGCCAGCAGCCCGCCGGGGATCGGGGAGCTGTTTTTT. The rearrangement uses TRBV3-1 and TRBJ2-2; a weak D match, TRBD2 (5 bases). In germline, CDR1 is LGHDT, CDR2 YNNKEL (reference sequence). This CDR3 has 13 amino acids. V was trimmed by 4 bases and J by 7 bases, leaving 10 bases between them.

The chain employs TRBV6-1 and TRBJ2-1; D not resolved. Germline CDR1 and CDR2: MNHNS and SASEGT. V shed 1 base and J shed 9 bases, with 13 bases lying between them. This CDR3 spans 14 amino acids. The CDR3 protein is CASSEENRSAEQFF. The CDR3 DNA sequence: TGTGCCAGCAGTGAAGAAAACCGATCGGCTGAGCAGTTCTTC.

This chain joins TRBV3-1 and TRBJ1-1; tentatively, D is TRBD1 (5 bases). CDR3 length: 13 amino acids. Germline CDR1 is LGHDT and CDR2 is YNNKEL (reference sequence). The V end was cut by 2 bases, the J end by 4 bases, with 8 bases between. The CDR3 loop reads CASSQSGSTEAFF. In nucleotides, the CDR3 is TGTGCCAGCAGCCAATCAGGGTCCACTGAAGCTTTCTTT.

In DNA form, the CDR3 reads TGTGCCAGCAGCTTAGATCTCCGGGGGGGCCTAGATACGCAGTATTTT. It codes for CASSLDLRGGLDTQYF. The V call is TRBV11-2, the J call TRBJ2-3; 8 bases agree with TRBD2. CDR1 and CDR2 (germline): SGHAT, FQNNGV. The CDR3 has 16 residues. V lost 0 bases to trimming and J lost 5 bases; unmatched junction nucleotides: 7.